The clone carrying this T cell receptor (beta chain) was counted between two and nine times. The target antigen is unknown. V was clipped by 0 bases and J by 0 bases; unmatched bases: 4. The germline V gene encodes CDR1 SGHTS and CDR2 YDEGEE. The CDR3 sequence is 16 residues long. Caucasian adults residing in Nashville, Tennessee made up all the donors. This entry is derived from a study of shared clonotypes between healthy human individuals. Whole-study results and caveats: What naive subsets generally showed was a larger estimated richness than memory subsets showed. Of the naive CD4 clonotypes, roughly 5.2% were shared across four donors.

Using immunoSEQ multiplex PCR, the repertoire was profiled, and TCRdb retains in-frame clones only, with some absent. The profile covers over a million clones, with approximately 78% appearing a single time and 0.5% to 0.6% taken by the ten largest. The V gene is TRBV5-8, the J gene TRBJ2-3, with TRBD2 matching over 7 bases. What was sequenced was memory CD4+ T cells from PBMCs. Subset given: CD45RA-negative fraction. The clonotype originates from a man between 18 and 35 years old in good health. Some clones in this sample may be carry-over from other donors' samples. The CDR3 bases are TGTGCCAGCAGCTTGGCCGTCGGGGGGAGCACAGATACGCAGTATTTT. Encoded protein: CASSLAVGGSTDTQYF. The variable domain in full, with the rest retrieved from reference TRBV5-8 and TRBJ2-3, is EAGVTQSPTHLIKTRGQQATLRCSPISGHTSVYWYQQALGLGLQFLLWYDEGEERNRGNFPPRFSGRQFPNYSSELNVNALELEDSALYLCASSLAVGGSTDTQYFGPGTRLTVL.